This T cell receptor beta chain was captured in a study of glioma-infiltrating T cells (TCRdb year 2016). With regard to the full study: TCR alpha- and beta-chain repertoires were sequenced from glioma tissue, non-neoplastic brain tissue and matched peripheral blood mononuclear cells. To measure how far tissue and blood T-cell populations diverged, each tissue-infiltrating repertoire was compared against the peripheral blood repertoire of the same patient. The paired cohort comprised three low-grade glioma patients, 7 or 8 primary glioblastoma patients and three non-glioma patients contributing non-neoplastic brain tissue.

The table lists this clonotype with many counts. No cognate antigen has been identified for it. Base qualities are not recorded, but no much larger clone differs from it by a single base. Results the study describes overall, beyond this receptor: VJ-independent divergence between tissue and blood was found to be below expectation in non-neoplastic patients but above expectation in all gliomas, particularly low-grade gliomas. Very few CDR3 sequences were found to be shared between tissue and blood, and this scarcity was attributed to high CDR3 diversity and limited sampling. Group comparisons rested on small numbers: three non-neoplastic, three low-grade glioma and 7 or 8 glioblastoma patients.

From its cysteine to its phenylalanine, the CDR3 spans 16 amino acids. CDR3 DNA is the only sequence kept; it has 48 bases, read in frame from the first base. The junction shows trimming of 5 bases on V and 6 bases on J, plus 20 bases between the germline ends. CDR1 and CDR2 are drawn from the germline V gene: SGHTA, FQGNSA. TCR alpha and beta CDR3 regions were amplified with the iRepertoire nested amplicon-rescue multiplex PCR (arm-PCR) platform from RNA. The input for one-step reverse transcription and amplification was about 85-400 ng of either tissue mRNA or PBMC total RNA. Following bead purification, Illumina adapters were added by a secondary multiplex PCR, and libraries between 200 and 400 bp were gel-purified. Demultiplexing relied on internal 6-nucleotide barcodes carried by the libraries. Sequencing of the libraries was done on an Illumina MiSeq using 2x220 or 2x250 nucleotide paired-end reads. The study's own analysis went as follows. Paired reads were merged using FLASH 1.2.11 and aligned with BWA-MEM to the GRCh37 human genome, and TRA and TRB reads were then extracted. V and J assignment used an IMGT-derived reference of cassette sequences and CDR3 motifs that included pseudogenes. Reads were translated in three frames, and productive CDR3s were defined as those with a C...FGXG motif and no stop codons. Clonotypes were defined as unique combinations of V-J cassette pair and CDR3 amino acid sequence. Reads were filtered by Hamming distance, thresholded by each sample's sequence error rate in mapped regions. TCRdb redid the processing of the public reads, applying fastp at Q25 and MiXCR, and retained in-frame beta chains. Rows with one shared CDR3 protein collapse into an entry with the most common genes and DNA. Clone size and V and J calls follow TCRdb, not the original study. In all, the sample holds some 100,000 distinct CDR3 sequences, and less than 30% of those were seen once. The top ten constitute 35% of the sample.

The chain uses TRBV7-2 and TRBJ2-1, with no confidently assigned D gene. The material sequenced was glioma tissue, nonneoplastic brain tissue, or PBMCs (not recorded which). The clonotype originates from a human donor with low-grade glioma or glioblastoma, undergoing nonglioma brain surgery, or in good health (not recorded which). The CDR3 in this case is CASSPMWLVTINEQFF. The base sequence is TGTGCCAGCAGCCCAATGTGGCTGGTAACAATCAATGAGCAGTTCTTC. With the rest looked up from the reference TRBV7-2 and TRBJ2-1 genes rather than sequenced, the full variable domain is GAGVSQSPSNKVTEKGKDVELRCDPISGHTALYWYRQSLGQGLEFLIYFQGNSAPDKSGLPSDRFSAERTGGSVSTLTIQRTQQEDSAVYLCASSPMWLVTINEQFFGPGTRLTVL.